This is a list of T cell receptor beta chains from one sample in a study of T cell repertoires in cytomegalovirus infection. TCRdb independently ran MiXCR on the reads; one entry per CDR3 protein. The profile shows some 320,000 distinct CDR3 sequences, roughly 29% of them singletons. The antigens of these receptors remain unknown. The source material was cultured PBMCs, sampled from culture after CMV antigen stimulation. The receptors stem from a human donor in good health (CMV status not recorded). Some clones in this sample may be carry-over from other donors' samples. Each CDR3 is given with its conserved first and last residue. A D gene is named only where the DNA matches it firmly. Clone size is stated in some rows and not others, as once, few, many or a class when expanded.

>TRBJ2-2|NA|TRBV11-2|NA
TGTGCCAGCAGCTTAGGGGGACCCCAGGGGACCGGGGAGCTGTTTTTT
CASSLGGPQGTGELFF
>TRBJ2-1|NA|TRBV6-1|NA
TGTGCCAGCTCCGCCGGTGTTCTCTCCTACAATGAGCAGTTCTTC
CASSAGVLSYNEQFF
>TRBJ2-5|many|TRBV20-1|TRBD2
TGCAGTGGTCTAGCGGGGAATGAGGGCCAAGAGACCCAGTACTTC
CSGLAGNEGQETQYF
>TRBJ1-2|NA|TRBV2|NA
TGTGCCAGCGGCCAGGAGTATGGCTACACCTTC
CASGQEYGYTF
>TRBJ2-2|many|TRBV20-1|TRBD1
TGCAGTGCTAAACGACAGGGTCCCGGGGAGCTGTTTTTT
CSAKRQGPGELFF
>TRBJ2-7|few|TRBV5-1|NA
TGCGCCAGCAGCTTGTTTTTGGAGTCCTACGAGCAGTACTTC
CASSLFLESYEQYF
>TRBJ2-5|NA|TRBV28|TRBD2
TGTGCCAGCAGTTTAGTGGGGGGGTATCAAGAGACCCAGTACTTC
CASSLVGGYQETQYF
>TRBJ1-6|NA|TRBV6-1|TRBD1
TGTGCCAGCAGTGGACAGGGCCCTAATTCACCCCTCCACTTT
CASSGQGPNSPLHF
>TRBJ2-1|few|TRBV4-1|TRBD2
TGCGCCAGCAGCCGGACTAGCGTAGCCTACAATGAGCAGTTCTTC
CASSRTSVAYNEQFF
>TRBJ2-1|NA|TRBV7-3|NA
TGTGCCAGCAGCCGACAGATTTACAATGAGCAGTTCTTC
CASSRQIYNEQFF
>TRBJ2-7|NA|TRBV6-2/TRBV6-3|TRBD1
TGTGCCAGCACCATGACAGGGGGCTTAAGAGAGCAGTACTTC
CASTMTGGLREQYF
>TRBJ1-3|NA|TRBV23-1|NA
TGCGCCAGCAACGGAGGGGGAAACACCATATATTTT
CASNGGGNTIYF
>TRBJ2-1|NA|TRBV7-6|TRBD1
TGTGCTAGCAGCACTCACGAAGGGGGCGCCTACAATGAGCAGTTCTTC
CASSTHEGGAYNEQFF
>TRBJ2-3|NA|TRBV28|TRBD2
TGTGCCAGCAGTGCGGGGGAGGGTTTTAGGACAGATACGCAGTATTTT
CASSAGEGFRTDTQYF
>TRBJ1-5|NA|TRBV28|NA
TGTGCCAGCAGTTTATACGGATATAGCAATCAGCCCCAGCATTTT
CASSLYGYSNQPQHF
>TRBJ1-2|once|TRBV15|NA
TGTGCCACCAGCAGAGATAGGGGACCTAACTATGGCTACACCTTC
CATSRDRGPNYGYTF
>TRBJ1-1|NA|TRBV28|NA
TGTGCCAGCAGCCCATTGCAGGGAAGGGCCACTGAAGCTTTCTTT
CASSPLQGRATEAFF
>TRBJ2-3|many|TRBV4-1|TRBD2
TGCGCCAGCAGCCGAATCGGGACTAGCGGGGGCCGGGATACGCAGTATTTT
CASSRIGTSGGRDTQYF
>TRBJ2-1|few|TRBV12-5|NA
TGTGCTAGTGGTTTGGTACGGGGTGGGGTCTACAATGAGCAGTTCTTC
CASGLVRGGVYNEQFF
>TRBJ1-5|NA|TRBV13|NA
TGTGCCAGCAGCTTAGGGTTGTATCAGCCCCAGCATTTT
CASSLGLYQPQHF
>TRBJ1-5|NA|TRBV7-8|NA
TGTGCCAGCTCCCCTCCAAGGGAAAGATATAGCAATCAGCCCCAGCATTTT
CASSPPRERYSNQPQHF
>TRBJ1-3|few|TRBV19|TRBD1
TGTGCCAGTATCAGGGGGGGGGCGCGTGGAAACACCATATATTTT
CASIRGGARGNTIYF
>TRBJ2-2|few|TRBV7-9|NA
TGTGCCAGCAGCTTCCACCCTAGAGCGAACACCGGGGAGCTGTTTTTT
CASSFHPRANTGELFF
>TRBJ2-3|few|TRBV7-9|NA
TGTGCCAGCAGCTTAGCGCGGGCCCTCACAGATACGCAGTATTTT
CASSLARALTDTQYF
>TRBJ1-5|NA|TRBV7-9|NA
TGTGCCAGCAGTCACCAGGGGAGCAATCAGCCCCAGCATTTT
CASSHQGSNQPQHF
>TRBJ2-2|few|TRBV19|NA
TGTGCCAGTACGGGAATCAGGGAGGAGGACACCGGGGAGCTGTTTTTT
CASTGIREEDTGELFF
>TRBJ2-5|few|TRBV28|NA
TGTGCCAGCAGTTGGGGGACCCTTCAAGAGACCCAGTACTTC
CASSWGTLQETQYF
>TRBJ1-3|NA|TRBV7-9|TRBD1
TGTGCCAGCAGCCCACGGACAGGCTCCCTCTCTGGAAACACCATATATTTT
CASSPRTGSLSGNTIYF
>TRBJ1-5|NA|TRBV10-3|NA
TGTGCCATCAGTGAATTGGGGGCGAGCAATCAGCCCCAGCATTTT
CAISELGASNQPQHF
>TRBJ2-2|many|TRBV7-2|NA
TGTGCCAGCAGCTTAAAGCTAGTGAACACCGGGGAGCTGTTTTTT
CASSLKLVNTGELFF
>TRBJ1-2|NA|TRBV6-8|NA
TGTGCCAGCAGTTCTACAACGGGAAGCTACACCTTC
CASSSTTGSYTF
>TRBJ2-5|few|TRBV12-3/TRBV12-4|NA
TGTGCCAGCAGTTCCACCGCTCATAGCGGAGAAGAGACCCAGTACTTC
CASSSTAHSGEETQYF
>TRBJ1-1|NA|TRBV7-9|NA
TGTGCCAGCAGCCCCCGCCCAGTGAATGGGGGAATAATGAACACTGAAGCTTTCTTT
CASSPRPVNGGIMNTEAFF
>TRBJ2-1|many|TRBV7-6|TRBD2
TGTGCCAGCAGCTTAGCGTGGAAGGGGAGGGCTTACAATGAGCAGTTCTTC
CASSLAWKGRAYNEQFF
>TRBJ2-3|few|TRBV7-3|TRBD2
TGTGCCAGCAGCCCCTATCCCACTAGCGGGGGAAGCACAGATACGCAGTATTTT
CASSPYPTSGGSTDTQYF
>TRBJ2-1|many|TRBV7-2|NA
TGTGCCAGCAGCTTAGACGGGACAACCTACAATGAGCAGTTCTTC
CASSLDGTTYNEQFF